This TCR beta chain was profiled in a study of beta chain features in type 1 diabetes. Regarding the study as a whole: Patients showed naive, central memory and Treg TCRB repertoires that appeared more similar than those of healthy donors. All four CD4+ subsets of Type 1 diabetes patients contained TCRB CDR3s that were moderately but significantly shorter.

The study reverse transcribed the entire isolated RNA, so it sequenced expressed TCRB transcripts. Sequenced by immunoSEQ multiplex PCR; TCRdb stores in-frame clones only, minus some. The sample records some 640,000 clones, over 13% being singletons. This clone has a handful of counts. Its specificity is unknown. The source of this sequence is a young man with type 1 diabetes. The sequenced sample consisted of naive CD4+ T cells from blood.

This chain's CDR3 is CSGGTGGYEQYF. The CDR3 nucleotides read TGCAGCGGTGGGACAGGGGGCTACGAGCAGTACTTC. This chain links TRBV29-1 with TRBJ2-7, with 11 positions matching TRBD1. Germline lookup yields CDR1 SQVTM and CDR2 ANQGSEA. CDR3 length: 12 amino acids. The ends lost 7 bases at V and 3 bases at J; junction bases unmatched: 2.